This passage covers 27 T cell receptor beta chains from one sample sequenced in a study of blood T cell repertoires in COVID-19. TCRdb keeps only in-frame clones here, not all; method: immunoSEQ multiplex PCR. The sample records over 90,000 clones, 89% being singletons. Source material: peripheral blood. The receptors were gathered from a woman aged 60-75 years with acute or convalescent COVID-19.

As DNA, the CDR3 is TGTGCCAGTAGTCACGGGATACAGCCAGAGACCCAGTACTTC. It yields the protein CASSHGIQPETQYF. This chain connects TRBV19 to TRBJ2-5, with a tentative D call TRBD2 (5 bases). The V gene lost 5 bases and the J gene lost 4 bases, with 14 bases spanning the gap. This CDR3 has 14 amino acids. Germline loops: CDR1 LNHDA, CDR2 SQIVND (reference sequence).

The chain carries TRBV28 and TRBJ1-1, with D perhaps TRBD1 (6 bases). This CDR3 spans 16 amino acids. The germline CDR1 and CDR2 sequences are MDHEN and SYDVKM. V gave up 5 bases and J gave up 5 bases, with 21 bases separating them. Here the CDR3 DNA reads TGTGCCAGCAGTGTGCCCCGACAGGTCAGGAGGACTGAAGCTTTCTTT. Amino acid sequence: CASSVPRQVRRTEAFF.

The V and J genes are TRBV7-9 and TRBJ1-4; D remains unclear. Germline loops: CDR1 SEHNR, CDR2 FQNEAQ (reference sequence). The CDR3 sequence is 15 residues long. Trimming stripped 4 bases from V and 6 bases from J, with 15 bases between. In DNA, the CDR3 is TGTGCCAGCAGCTCTGGTCCTTTGTTAGATGAAAAACTGTTTTTT. It encodes CASSSGPLLDEKLFF.

The chain employs TRBV6-5 and TRBJ1-6, with D tentatively TRBD1 (6 bases). The CDR3 spans 15 residues. The V end was cut by 6 bases, the J end by 5 bases, with 14 bases between. Germline V gene data show CDR1 as MNHEY and CDR2 as SVGAGI. In DNA form, the CDR3 reads TGTGCCAGCAGACCACAGGGCCCTGATAATTCACCCCTCCACTTT. Encoded protein: CASRPQGPDNSPLHF.

The V gene is TRBV5-4, the J gene TRBJ1-2, with D perhaps matching TRBD1 (6 bases). The V gene lost 3 bases and the J gene lost 2 bases, with 11 bases spanning the gap. This CDR3 spans 14 amino acids. The germline gives CDR1 SGHNT, CDR2 YYREEE (reference sequence). In DNA form, the CDR3 reads TGTGCCAGCAGCTCACAGGGCCGAAACTATGGCTACACCTTC. Its protein is CASSSQGRNYGYTF.

V and J are TRBV18 and TRBJ1-2; D is undetermined. Deletions cut 3 bases from V and 1 base from J, with 9 bases between. In germline, CDR1 is KGHSH, CDR2 LQKENI. CDR3 length: 14 amino acids. The CDR3 protein is CASSPSEDNYGYTF. Here the CDR3 DNA reads TGTGCCAGCTCACCGTCGGAGGATAACTATGGCTACACCTTC. The full variable domain, with the rest looked up from reference TRBV18 and TRBJ1-2, is NAGVMQNPRHLVRRRGQEARLRCSPMKGHSHVYWYRQLPEEGLKFMVYLQKENIIDESGMPKERFSAEFPKEGPSILRIQQVVRGDSAAYFCASSPSEDNYGYTFGSGTRLTVV.

The chain joins TRBV28 to TRBJ1-1; 11 nucleotides agree with TRBD1. Germline assignment: CDR1 MDHEN and CDR2 SYDVKM. V lost 6 bases to trimming and J lost 6 bases; unmatched junction nucleotides: 9. This CDR3 spans 15 amino acids. The CDR3 sequence is CASSLLGGQGAEAFF. DNA for the CDR3: TGTGCCAGCAGCCTCCTTGGGGGACAGGGGGCTGAAGCTTTCTTT.

The V and J genes are TRBV19 and TRBJ1-4, with D possibly being TRBD1 (6 bases). This CDR3 contains 16 residues. Trimming pared 0 bases from V and 7 bases from J, leaving 15 bases between. Germline V gene data show CDR1 as LNHDA and CDR2 as SQIVND (reference sequence). CDR3 in amino acids: CASSIDLGGLREKLFF. The CDR3 region has the DNA TGTGCCAGTAGTATAGATCTGGGGGGGCTCCGTGAAAAACTGTTTTTT.

The V gene is TRBV19, the J gene TRBJ1-2, with a tentative D call TRBD1 (5 bases). Germline loops: CDR1 LNHDA, CDR2 SQIVND (reference sequence). With 5 bases removed from V and 8 bases from J, the gap between germline ends came to 12 bases. The CDR3 is 12 amino acids. The chain's CDR3 is CASSPQGKGYTF. The CDR3, as DNA: TGTGCCAGTAGTCCCCAGGGAAAAGGCTACACCTTC. Full variable domain (outside the CDR3, taken from reference TRBV19 and TRBJ1-2): DGGITQSPKYLFRKEGQNVTLSCEQNLNHDAMYWYRQDPGQGLRLIYYSQIVNDFQKGDIAEGYSVSREKKESFPLTVTSAQKNPTAFYLCASSPQGKGYTFGSGTRLTVV.

CDR3 in amino acids: CASSQGWGSNYGYTF. As DNA, the CDR3 is TGTGCCAGCAGCCAGGGCTGGGGCTCTAACTATGGCTACACCTTC. The chain carries TRBV3-1 (or the pseudogene TRBV3-2) and TRBJ1-2, with TRBD1 as a possible D gene (5 bases). V was cut by 3 bases and J by 0 bases, with 11 bases left in between. This CDR3 region has 15 residues. CDR1 is LGHDT, CDR2 YNNKEL, per germline (reference sequence).

CDR3 nucleotide sequence: TGTGCCAGCAGGTCCCCCGGGGTTACGCAGTATTTT. Its protein is CASRSPGVTQYF. The chain combines TRBV12-3 or TRBV12-4 with TRBJ2-3; TRBD2 is a possible D gene (5 bases). Trimming removed 6 bases from V and 8 bases from J, with 12 bases in between. This CDR3 is built from 12 residues.

This clone was detected only once. The rearrangement links TRBV6-6 to TRBJ2-7; 11 positions match TRBD2. The V and J ends lost 6 bases and 2 bases, in that order; junction bases with no gene match: 6. This CDR3 has 15 residues. CDR1 is MNHNY and CDR2 is SVGAGI in the germline V gene (reference sequence). CDR3 protein: CASRPPGLAAYEQYF. The CDR3 DNA follows: TGTGCCAGCAGACCTCCGGGACTAGCGGCCTACGAGCAGTACTTC.

This clone was detected a few times. The chain has TRBV28 and TRBJ1-2; 7 positions agree with TRBD1. V lost 6 bases, J lost 11 bases, and 18 bases stayed unmatched. Looked up from germline, CDR1 is MDHEN and CDR2 is SYDVKM. The CDR3 is made up of 15 amino acids. CDR3 protein: CASSPTGQVTWWYTF. CDR3 coding DNA: TGTGCCAGCAGCCCTACCGGACAGGTGACATGGTGGTACACCTTC.

The V call is TRBV29-1, the J call TRBJ1-1; a weak D match, TRBD1 (6 bases). Deletions cut 6 bases from V and 1 base from J, with 15 bases between. CDR3 length: 14 residues. CDR1 SQVTM and CDR2 ANQGSEA come from the germline V gene. The CDR3 sequence: CSVQTTGPNTEAFF. In DNA, the CDR3 is TGCAGCGTCCAAACGACAGGCCCGAACACTGAAGCTTTCTTT.

This chain connects TRBV29-1 to TRBJ2-2, with a weak D call TRBD1 (5 bases). From germline, CDR1 is SQVTM and CDR2 ANQGSEA. The V end lost 3 bases, the J end lost 5 bases, and 13 bases lay between the germline ends. The CDR3 has 14 residues. This CDR3 is CSVDVGARTGELFF. In DNA, the CDR3 is TGCAGCGTTGACGTTGGGGCGCGAACCGGGGAGCTGTTTTTT.

This chain links TRBV27 with TRBJ2-1, with a weak D call TRBD1 (5 bases). The V gene's germline CDR1 is MNHEY and CDR2 SMNVEV (reference sequence). Trimming took 2 bases from V and 3 from J, leaving 11 bases between them. The length of the CDR3 is 15 residues. CDR3 residues: CASSLTAGIYNEQFF. For the CDR3, the DNA is TGTGCCAGCAGTTTAACGGCAGGGATCTACAATGAGCAGTTCTTC.

The CDR3 spells CASSVGGRSSYNEQFF. CDR3 bases: TGTGCCAGCAGCGTAGGGGGGCGGAGCTCCTACAATGAGCAGTTCTTC. The V call is TRBV9, the J call TRBJ2-1; a weak D match, TRBD1 (6 bases). This CDR3 contains 16 residues. V was pared by 0 bases and J by 0 bases, with 10 bases between. Germline loops: CDR1 SGDLS, CDR2 YYNGEE.

This clone was detected once. CDR3 nucleotides: TGTGCCAGTAGTATTGGACAGGGGATTCCACCCCTCCACTTT. This sequence encodes CASSIGQGIPPLHF. The rearrangement joins TRBV19 to TRBJ1-6; 9 bases agree with TRBD1. V was pared by 3 bases and J by 11 bases, with 5 bases of the junction left unmatched. The CDR3 totals 14 residues. Germline CDR1 LNHDA, CDR2 SQIVND (reference sequence).

The chain couples TRBV7-9 to TRBJ2-3; 14 bases are shared with TRBD2. Germline CDR1 is SEHNR and CDR2 is FQNEAQ (reference sequence). The CDR3 extends over 16 amino acids. Trimming took 7 bases from V and 8 from J; bases not matched to a gene: 11. Here the CDR3 reads CASTHPLGLAGVTQYF. Here the CDR3 DNA reads TGTGCCAGCACCCACCCGTTGGGACTAGCGGGAGTTACGCAGTATTTT.

The chain combines TRBV4-2 with TRBJ1-1; TRBD1 is a possible D gene (5 bases). The V and J ends lost 6 bases and 2 bases respectively, with 19 bases between them. Per germline, CDR1 LGHNA and CDR2 YNFKEQ. This CDR3 region has 16 residues. The CDR3 here is CASRGVGMGLNTEAFF. CDR3 nucleotides: TGTGCCAGCAGGGGGGTCGGGATGGGACTTAACACTGAAGCTTTCTTT.

The V gene is TRBV13, the J gene TRBJ2-1, with 7 bases aligning to TRBD1. V shed 5 bases and J 4 bases; nucleotides not matched to a gene: 5. The CDR3 is 14 residues long. From germline, CDR1 is PRHDT and CDR2 FYEKMQ (reference sequence). The CDR3 coding sequence is TGTGCCAGCAGCGCCCCGGGACAGTACAATGAGCAGTTCTTC. This gives the protein CASSAPGQYNEQFF.

This sequence joins TRBV30 and TRBJ1-1; D not resolved. Germline V gives CDR1 GTSNPN, CDR2 SVGIG (reference sequence). Trimming removed 0 bases at V and 4 bases at J, with 9 bases between. The CDR3 is 13 residues long. CDR3 nucleotides: TGTGCCTGGAGTGTGGGCGTGGGCACTGAAGCTTTCTTT. Residues: CAWSVGVGTEAFF. Based on the CDR3 plus reference TRBV30 and TRBJ1-1, the full variable domain is SQTIHQWPATLVQPVGSPLSLECTVEGTSNPNLYWYRQAAGRGLQLLFYSVGIGQISSEVPQNLSASRPQDRQFILSSKKLLLSDSGFYLCAWSVGVGTEAFFGQGTRLTVV.

The gene calls are TRBV3-1 (or the pseudogene TRBV3-2) and TRBJ2-5; D gene unclear. This CDR3 has 14 amino acids. Trimming cost V 4 bases and J 0 bases, with 9 bases left between them. Germline CDR1 reads LGHDT; CDR2 reads YNNKEL (reference sequence). The CDR3 loop reads CASSPQRDQETQYF. The CDR3 bases are TGTGCCAGCAGCCCTCAGCGCGACCAAGAGACCCAGTACTTC.

This chain links TRBV5-1 with TRBJ1-6, with no clear D. Trimming removed 2 bases at V and 5 bases at J, with 11 bases between. The CDR3 length is 15 residues. Germline V gives CDR1 SGHRS, CDR2 YFSETQ. CDR3 sequence: CASSLEGPHNSPLHF. Written as DNA, the CDR3 is TGCGCCAGCAGCTTAGAGGGCCCCCATAATTCACCCCTCCACTTT.

This rearrangement joins TRBV2 to TRBJ1-6, with no clear D. This CDR3 comprises 14 residues. Trimming took 9 bases from V and 9 from J, leaving 18 bases between them. Germline CDR1 SNHLY, CDR2 FYNNEI. In DNA, the CDR3 is TGTGCCAGAAGCGGCCCTAATCTCGGTTCACCCCTCCACTTT. Translation gives CARSGPNLGSPLHF. Full variable domain (remainder filled in from reference TRBV2 and TRBJ1-6): EPEVTQTPSHQVTQMGQEVILRCVPISNHLYFYWYRQILGQKVEFLVSFYNNEISEKSEIFDDQFSVERPDGSNFTLKIRSTKLEDSAMYFCARSGPNLGSPLHFGNGTRLTVT.

The rearrangement uses TRBV24-1 and TRBJ2-2; 7 nucleotides agree with TRBD1. Germline loops: CDR1 KGHDR, CDR2 SFDVKD. V dropped 3 bases and J dropped 9; count of bases not matched to a gene: 12. The CDR3 is made up of 16 amino acids. The chain's CDR3 is CATSDDDRALSRELFF. CDR3 coding DNA: TGTGCCACCAGTGATGATGACAGGGCCCTATCCCGGGAGCTGTTTTTT.

The chain has TRBV7-9 and TRBJ2-7; 10 nucleotides align to TRBD1. The J segment lost 11 bases and the V segment lost 6 bases, leaving 10 bases of the junction unmatched. Germline CDR1 SEHNR, CDR2 FQNEAQ (reference sequence). CDR3 length equals 13 residues. CDR3 region: CASRYGQGGPKYF. The DNA of the CDR3 is TGTGCCAGCAGATACGGACAGGGGGGACCAAAGTACTTC.